The clone carrying this T cell receptor beta chain has more than one count but fewer than ten. Its antigen is not known. V lost 3 bases and J 3 bases, leaving 17 bases between the germline ends. CDR1 is LGHDT and CDR2 is YNNKEL in the germline V gene (reference sequence). CDR3 length equals 16 residues. This record belongs to a study of Graves' ophthalmopathy and Graves' hyperthyroidism. General study points: Ophthalmopathy and stable hyperthyroidism were discriminated by a 13-signature model, with about 90% sensitivity and 70% to 84% specificity.

For repertoire sequencing, the TCR beta CDR3 regions were amplified from RNA transcripts. A first-round RT-PCR used HTBI primers, followed by a second-round multiplex PCR. Using its own MiXCR run on the multiplex PCR reads, TCRdb lists one record per CDR3 protein. The data hold about 400,000 distinct CDR3 sequences, with 15% observed a single time. This receptor was taken from a woman under 30 with stable Graves' hyperthyroidism. The chain uses TRBV3-1 and TRBJ1-2, with D perhaps TRBD1 (6 bases). The sequenced material came from peripheral blood. The CDR3 is CASSQARQGNDYGYTF. CDR3 nucleotides: TGTGCCAGCAGCCAGGCGCGGCAGGGGAATGACTATGGCTACACCTTC.